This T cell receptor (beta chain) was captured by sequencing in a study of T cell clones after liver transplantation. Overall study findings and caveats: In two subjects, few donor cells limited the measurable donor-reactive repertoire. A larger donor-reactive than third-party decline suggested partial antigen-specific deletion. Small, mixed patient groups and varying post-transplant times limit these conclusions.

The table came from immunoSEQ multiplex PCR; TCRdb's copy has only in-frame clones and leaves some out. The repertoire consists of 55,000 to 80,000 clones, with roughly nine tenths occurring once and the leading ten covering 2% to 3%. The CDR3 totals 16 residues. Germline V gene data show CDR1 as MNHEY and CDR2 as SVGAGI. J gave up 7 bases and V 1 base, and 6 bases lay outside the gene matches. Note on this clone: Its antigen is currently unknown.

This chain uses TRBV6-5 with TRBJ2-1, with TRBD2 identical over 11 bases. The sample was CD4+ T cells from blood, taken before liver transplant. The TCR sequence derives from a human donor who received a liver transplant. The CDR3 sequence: CASSYWRPSGGNEQFF. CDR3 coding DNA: TGTGCCAGCAGTTACTGGAGGCCTAGCGGGGGGAATGAGCAGTTCTTC.